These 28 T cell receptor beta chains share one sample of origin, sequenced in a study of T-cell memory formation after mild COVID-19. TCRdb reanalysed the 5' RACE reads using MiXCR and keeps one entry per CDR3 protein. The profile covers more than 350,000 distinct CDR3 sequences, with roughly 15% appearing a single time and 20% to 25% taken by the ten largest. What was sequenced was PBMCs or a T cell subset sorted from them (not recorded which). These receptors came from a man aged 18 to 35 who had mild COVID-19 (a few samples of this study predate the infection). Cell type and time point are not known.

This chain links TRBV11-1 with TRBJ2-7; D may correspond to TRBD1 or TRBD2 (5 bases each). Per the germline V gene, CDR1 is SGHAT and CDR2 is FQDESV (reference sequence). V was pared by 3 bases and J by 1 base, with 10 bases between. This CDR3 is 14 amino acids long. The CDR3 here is CASSLGDLSYEQYV. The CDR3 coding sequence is TGTGCCAGCAGCTTGGGGGACCTATCCTACGAGCAGTACGTC.

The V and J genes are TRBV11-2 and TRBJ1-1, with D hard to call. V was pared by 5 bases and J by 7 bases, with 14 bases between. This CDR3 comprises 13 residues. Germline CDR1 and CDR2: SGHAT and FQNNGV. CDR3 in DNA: TGTGCCAGCAGCCCCCGGACGGGAGTTGAAGCTTTCTTT. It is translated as CASSPRTGVEAFF.

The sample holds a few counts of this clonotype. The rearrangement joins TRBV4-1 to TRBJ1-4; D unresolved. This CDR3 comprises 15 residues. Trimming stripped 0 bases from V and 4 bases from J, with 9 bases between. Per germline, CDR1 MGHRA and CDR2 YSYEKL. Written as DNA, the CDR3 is TGCGCCAGCAGCCAAGAATCTTCGGATAATGAAAAACTGTTTTTT. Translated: CASSQESSDNEKLFF.

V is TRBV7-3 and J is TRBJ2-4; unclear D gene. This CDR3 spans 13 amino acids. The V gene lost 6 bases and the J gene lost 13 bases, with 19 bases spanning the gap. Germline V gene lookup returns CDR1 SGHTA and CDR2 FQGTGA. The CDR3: CASSTSSQTPQYF. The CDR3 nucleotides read TGTGCCAGCAGTACGTCTAGTCAGACCCCCCAGTACTTC. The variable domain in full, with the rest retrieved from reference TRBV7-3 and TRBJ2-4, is GAGVSQTPSNKVTEKGKYVELRCDPISGHTALYWYRQSLGQGPEFLIYFQGTGAADDSGLPNDRFFAVRPEGSVSTLKIQRTERGDSAVYLCASSTSSQTPQYFGAGTRLSVL.

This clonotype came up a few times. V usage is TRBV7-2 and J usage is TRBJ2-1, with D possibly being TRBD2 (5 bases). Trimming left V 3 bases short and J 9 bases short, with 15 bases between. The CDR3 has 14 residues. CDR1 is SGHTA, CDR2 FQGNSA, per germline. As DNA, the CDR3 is TGTGCCAGCAGCTTTAGCCTAGCAGCCCTTGAGCAGTTCTTC. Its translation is CASSFSLAALEQFF.

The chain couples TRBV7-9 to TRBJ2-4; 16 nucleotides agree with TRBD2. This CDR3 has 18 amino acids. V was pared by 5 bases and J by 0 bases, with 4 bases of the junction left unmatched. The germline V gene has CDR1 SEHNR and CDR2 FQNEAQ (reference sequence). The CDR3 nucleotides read TGTGCCAGCAGCAAAGGGACTAGCGGGGGGGTAGCCAAAAACATTCAGTACTTC. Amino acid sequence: CASSKGTSGGVAKNIQYF.

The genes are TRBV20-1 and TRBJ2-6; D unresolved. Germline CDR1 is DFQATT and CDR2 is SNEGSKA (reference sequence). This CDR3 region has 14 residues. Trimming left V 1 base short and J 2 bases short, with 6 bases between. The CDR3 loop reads CSARGTAGANVLTF. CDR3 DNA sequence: TGCAGTGCTAGAGGAACTGCTGGGGCCAACGTCCTGACTTTC.

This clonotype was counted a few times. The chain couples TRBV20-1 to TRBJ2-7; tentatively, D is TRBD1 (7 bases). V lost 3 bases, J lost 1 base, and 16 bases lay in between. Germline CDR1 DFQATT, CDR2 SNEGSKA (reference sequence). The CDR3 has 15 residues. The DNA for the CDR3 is TGCAGTGCTAGTAGCGCCCAGGGGGGATCCTACGAGCAGTACTTC. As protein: CSASSAQGGSYEQYF.

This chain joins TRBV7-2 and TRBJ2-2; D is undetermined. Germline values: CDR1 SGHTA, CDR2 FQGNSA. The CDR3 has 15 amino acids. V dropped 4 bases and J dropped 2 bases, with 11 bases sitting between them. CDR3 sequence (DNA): TGTGCCAGCAGCTGGACGAGTACTAACACCGGGGAGCTGTTTTTT. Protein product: CASSWTSTNTGELFF.

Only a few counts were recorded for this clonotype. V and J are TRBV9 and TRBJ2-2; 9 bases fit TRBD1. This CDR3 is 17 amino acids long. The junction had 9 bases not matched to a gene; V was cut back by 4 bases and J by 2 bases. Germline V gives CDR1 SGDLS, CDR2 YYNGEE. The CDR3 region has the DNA TGTGCCAGCAGCAACCCGGGACAGGGCCTCAACACCGGGGAGCTGTTTTTT. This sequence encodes CASSNPGQGLNTGELFF.

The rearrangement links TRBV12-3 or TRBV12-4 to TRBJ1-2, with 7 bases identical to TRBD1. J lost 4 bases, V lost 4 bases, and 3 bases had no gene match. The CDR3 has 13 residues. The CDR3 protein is CASSYRGPYGYTF. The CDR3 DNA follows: TGTGCCAGCAGTTACAGGGGCCCCTATGGCTACACCTTC.

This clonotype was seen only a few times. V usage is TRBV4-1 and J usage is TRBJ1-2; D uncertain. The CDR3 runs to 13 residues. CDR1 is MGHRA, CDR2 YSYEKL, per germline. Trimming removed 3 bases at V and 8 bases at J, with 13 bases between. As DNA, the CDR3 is TGCGCCAGCAGCCACTATAACGGCGGGGGCTACACCTTC. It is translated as CASSHYNGGGYTF.

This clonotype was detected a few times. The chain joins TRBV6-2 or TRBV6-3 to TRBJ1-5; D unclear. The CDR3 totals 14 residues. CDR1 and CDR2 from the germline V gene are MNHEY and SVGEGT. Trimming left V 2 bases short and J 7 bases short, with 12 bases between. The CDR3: CASSYAAGTQPQHF. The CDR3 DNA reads TGTGCCAGCAGTTACGCCGCCGGAACCCAGCCCCAGCATTTT.

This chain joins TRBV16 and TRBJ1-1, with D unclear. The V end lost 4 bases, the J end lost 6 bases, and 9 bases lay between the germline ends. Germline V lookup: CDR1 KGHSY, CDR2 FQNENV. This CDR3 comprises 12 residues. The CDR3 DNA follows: TGTGCCAGCAGCCTGAGGAGCGCTGAAGCTTTCTTT. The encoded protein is CASSLRSAEAFF.

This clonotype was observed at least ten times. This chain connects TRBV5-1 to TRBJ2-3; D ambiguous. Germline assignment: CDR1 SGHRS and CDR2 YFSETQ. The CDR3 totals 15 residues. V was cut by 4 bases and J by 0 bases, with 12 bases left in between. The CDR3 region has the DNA TGCGCCAGCAGCCTGTTAGGGCTGAGCACAGATACGCAGTATTTT. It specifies CASSLLGLSTDTQYF.

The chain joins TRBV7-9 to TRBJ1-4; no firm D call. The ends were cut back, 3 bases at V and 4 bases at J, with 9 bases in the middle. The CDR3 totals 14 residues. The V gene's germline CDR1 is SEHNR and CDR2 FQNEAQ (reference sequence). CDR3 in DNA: TGTGCCAGCAGCTTGGCGTACGGTAATGAAAAACTGTTTTTT. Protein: CASSLAYGNEKLFF.

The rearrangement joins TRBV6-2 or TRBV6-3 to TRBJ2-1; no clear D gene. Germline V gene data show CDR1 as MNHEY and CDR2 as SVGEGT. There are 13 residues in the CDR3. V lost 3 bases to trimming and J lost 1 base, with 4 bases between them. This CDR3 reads CASSYFSYNEQFF. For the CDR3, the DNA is TGTGCCAGCAGTTATTTTTCCTACAATGAGCAGTTCTTC.

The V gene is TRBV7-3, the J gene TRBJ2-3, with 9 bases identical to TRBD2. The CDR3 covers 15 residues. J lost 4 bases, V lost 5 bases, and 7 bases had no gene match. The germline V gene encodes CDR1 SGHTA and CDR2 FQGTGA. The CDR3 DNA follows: TGTGCCAGCAGCCTTGCCGGGACTAGCCCAGATACGCAGTATTTT. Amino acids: CASSLAGTSPDTQYF.

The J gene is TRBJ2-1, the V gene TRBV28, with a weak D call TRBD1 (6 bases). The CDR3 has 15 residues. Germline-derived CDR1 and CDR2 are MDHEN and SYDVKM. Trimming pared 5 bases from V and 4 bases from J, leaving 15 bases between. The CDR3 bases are TGTGCCAGCAGTCAAGGACAGCTTCTTTACAATGAGCAGTTCTTC. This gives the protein CASSQGQLLYNEQFF.

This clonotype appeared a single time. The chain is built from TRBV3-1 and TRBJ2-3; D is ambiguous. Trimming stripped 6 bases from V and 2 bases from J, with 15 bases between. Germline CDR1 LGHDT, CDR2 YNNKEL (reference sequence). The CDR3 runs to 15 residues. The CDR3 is CASRPGYRNTDTQYF. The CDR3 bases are TGTGCCAGCAGGCCCGGTTACAGAAACACAGATACGCAGTATTTT.

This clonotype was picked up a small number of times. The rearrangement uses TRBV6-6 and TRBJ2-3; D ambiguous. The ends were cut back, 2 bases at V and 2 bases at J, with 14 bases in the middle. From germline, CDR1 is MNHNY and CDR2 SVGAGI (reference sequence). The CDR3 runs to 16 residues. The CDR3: CASSYGLVRITDTQYF. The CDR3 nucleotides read TGTGCCAGCAGTTACGGTCTAGTGAGAATCACAGATACGCAGTATTTT.

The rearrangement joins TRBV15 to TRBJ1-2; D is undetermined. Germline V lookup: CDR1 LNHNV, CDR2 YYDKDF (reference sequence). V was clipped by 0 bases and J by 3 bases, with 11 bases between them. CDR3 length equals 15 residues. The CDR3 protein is CATSRDLGGYYGYTF. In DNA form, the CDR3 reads TGTGCCACCAGCAGAGATTTGGGAGGATACTATGGCTACACCTTC.

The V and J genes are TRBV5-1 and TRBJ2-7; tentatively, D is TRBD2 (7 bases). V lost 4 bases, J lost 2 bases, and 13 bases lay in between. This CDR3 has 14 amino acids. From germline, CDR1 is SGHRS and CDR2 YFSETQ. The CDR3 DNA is TGCGCCAGCAGCGGAGGGGGGGCGCCCTACGAGCAGTACTTC. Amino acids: CASSGGGAPYEQYF.

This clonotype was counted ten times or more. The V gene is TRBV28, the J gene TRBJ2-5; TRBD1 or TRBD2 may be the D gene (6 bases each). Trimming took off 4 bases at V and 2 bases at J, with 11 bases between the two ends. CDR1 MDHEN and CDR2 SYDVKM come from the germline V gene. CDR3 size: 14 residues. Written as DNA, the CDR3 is TGTGCCAGCAGTTCGCGGGACAAACAAGAGACCCAGTACTTC. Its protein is CASSSRDKQETQYF.

The CDR3 DNA is TGTGCCAGCAGCCCGGACAGGGGGCGGACTGAAAAACTGTTTTTT. Its translation is CASSPDRGRTEKLFF. The chain carries TRBV7-2 and TRBJ1-4; TRBD1 agrees at 11 bases. CDR1 is SGHTA and CDR2 is FQGNSA in the germline V gene. The CDR3 loop spans 15 amino acids. V gave up 5 bases and J gave up 7 bases; unmatched junction bases: 6. The full variable domain, in which reference TRBV7-2 and TRBJ1-4 provide the parts outside the CDR3, is GAGVSQSPSNKVTEKGKDVELRCDPISGHTALYWYRQSLGQGLEFLIYFQGNSAPDKSGLPSDRFSAERTGGSVSTLTIQRTQQEDSAVYLCASSPDRGRTEKLFFGSGTQLSVL.

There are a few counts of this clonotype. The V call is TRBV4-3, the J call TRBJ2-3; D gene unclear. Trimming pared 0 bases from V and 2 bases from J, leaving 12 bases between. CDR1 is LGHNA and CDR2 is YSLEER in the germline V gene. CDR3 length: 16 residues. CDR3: CASSQEDPGLTDTQYF. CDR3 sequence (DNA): TGCGCCAGCAGCCAAGAGGACCCAGGCCTCACAGATACGCAGTATTTT.

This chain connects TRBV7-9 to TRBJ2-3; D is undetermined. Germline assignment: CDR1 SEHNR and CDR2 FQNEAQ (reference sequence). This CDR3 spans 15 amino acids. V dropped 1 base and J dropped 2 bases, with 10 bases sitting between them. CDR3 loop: CASSLEVDFTDTQYF. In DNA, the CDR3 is TGTGCCAGCAGCTTAGAGGTTGATTTCACAGATACGCAGTATTTT.

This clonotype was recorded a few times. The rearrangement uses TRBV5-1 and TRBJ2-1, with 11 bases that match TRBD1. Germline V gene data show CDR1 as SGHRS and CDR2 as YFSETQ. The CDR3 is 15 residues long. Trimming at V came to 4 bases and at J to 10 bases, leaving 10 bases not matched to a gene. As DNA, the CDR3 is TGCGCCAGCAGCCCCGAGGGACAGGGGGTCAGAGAGCAGTTCTTC. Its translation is CASSPEGQGVREQFF. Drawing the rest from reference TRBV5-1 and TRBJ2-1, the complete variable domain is KAGVTQTPRYLIKTRGQQVTLSCSPISGHRSVSWYQQTPGQGLQFLFEYFSETQRNKGNFPGRFSGRQFSNSRSEMNVSTLELGDSALYLCASSPEGQGVREQFFGPGTRLTVL.